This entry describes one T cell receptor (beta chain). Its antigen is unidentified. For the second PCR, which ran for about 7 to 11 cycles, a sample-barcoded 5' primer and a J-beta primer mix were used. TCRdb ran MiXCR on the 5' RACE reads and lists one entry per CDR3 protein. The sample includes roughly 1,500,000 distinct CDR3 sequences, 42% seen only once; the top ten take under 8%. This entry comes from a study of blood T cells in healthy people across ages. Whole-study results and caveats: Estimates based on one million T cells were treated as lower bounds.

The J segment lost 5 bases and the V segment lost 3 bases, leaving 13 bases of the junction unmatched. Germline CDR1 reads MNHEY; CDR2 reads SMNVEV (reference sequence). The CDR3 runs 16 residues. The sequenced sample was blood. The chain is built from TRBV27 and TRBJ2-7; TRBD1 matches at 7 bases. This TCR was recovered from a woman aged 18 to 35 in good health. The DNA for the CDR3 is TGTGCCAGCAGTTTCTCCGTAGGACAGGCGGTCCACGAGCAGTACTTC. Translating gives CASSFSVGQAVHEQYF.